This T cell receptor beta chain was recovered during a study of tumor-infiltrating lymphocytes in localized non-small cell lung cancer. Some clones are missing from TCRdb's copy, which holds only in-frame ones; the method was immunoSEQ multiplex PCR. The repertoire holds 25,000 to 30,000 clones, with 80% to 90% as singletons. From germline, CDR1 is SGDLS and CDR2 YYNGEE. V was trimmed by 4 bases and J by 2 bases, leaving 4 bases between them. This CDR3 has 13 amino acids. The source material was lung tumor tissue. The origin of this receptor is a human donor with non-small cell lung cancer. This chain joins TRBV9 and TRBJ2-6; D unresolved. The CDR3 nucleotides read TGTGCCAGCAGCCGTCCTGGGGCCAACGTCCTGACTTTC. Encoded protein: CASSRPGANVLTF.